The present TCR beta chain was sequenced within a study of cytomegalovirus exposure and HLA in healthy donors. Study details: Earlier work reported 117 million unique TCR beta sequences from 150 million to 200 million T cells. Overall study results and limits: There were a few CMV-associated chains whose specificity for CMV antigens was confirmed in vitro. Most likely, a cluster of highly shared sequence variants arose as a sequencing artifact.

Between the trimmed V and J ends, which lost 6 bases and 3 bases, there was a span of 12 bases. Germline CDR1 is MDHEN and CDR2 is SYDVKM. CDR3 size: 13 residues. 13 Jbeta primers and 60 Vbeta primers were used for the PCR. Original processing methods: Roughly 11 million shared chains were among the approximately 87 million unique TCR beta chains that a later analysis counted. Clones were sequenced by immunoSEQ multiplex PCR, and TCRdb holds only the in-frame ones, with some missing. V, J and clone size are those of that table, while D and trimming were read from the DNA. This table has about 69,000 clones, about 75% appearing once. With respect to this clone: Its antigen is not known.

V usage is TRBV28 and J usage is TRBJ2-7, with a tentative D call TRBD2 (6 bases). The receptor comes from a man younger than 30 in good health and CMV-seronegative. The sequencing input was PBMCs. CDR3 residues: CASSSRSGYEQYV. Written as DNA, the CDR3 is TGTGCCAGCAGCTCCCGTAGCGGCTACGAGCAGTACGTC.